This is a list of T cell receptor beta chains from one sample in a study of shared clonotypes between healthy human individuals. Sequenced by immunoSEQ multiplex PCR; TCRdb stores in-frame clones only, minus some. The sample has about 2 million clones, roughly 94% seen once. Sequencing input: naive CD4+ T cells sorted from blood. Every receptor here comes from a man aged 18 to 35 in good health. CDR3s include the opening cysteine and the closing phenylalanine or tryptophan. A D gene is named only where the DNA matches it firmly. A row's size may be missing; if present it is once, few, many or a size class.

V gene	D gene	clone size	J gene	CDR3 length	CDR3 protein	CDR3 DNA
TRBV30	NA	NA	TRBJ2-2	17	CAWSRARIVGDTGELFF	TGTGCCTGGAGTCGCGCTCGAATAGTGGGGGACACCGGGGAGCTGTTTTTT
TRBV18	TRBD2	NA	TRBJ2-7	15	CASSPAGETPYEQYF	TGTGCCAGCTCACCCGCGGGAGAGACCCCCTACGAGCAGTACTTC
TRBV10-3	TRBD2	once	TRBJ2-3	14	CAISLRGGTDTQYF	TGTGCCATCAGTTTGCGGGGGGGCACAGATACGCAGTATTTT
TRBV10-1	NA	once	TRBJ2-1	14	CASSLGSSYNEQFF	TGCGCCAGCTCCCTTGGGAGCTCCTACAATGAGCAGTTCTTC
TRBV28	NA	NA	TRBJ2-7	15	CASSATTRGDYEQYF	TGTGCCAGCAGTGCGACGACCAGGGGGGATTACGAGCAGTACTTC
TRBV14	NA	once	TRBJ2-7	14	CASSSIGFTYEQYF	TGTGCCAGCAGTAGTATCGGGTTCACCTACGAGCAGTACTTC
TRBV2	TRBD1	NA	TRBJ1-5	15	CASSERGLSNQPQHF	TGTGCCAGCAGTGAAAGGGGGCTTAGCAATCAGCCCCAGCATTTT
TRBV11-3	TRBD2	NA	TRBJ2-2	16	CASSLTGLAGTGELFF	TGTGCCAGCAGCTTAACGGGACTAGCGGGGACCGGGGAGCTGTTTTTT
TRBV28	NA	NA	TRBJ2-2	15	CASSLARANTGELFF	TGTGCCAGCAGCCTGGCCAGAGCGAACACCGGGGAGCTGTTTTTT
TRBV20-1	NA	NA	TRBJ2-1	11	CSAREGAEQFF	TGCAGTGCTAGAGAGGGAGCGGAGCAGTTCTTC
TRBV6-1	NA	once	TRBJ2-5	14	CASSEVTGRETQYF	TGTGCCAGCAGTGAAGTAACAGGTAGAGAGACCCAGTACTTC
TRBV9	NA	NA	TRBJ1-5	15	CASSVEGKSNQPQHF	TGTGCCAGCAGCGTAGAAGGGAAGTCAAATCAGCCCCAGCATTTT
TRBV9	NA	NA	TRBJ1-5	15	CASSVGQGINQPQHF	TGTGCCAGCAGCGTAGGGCAGGGGATCAATCAGCCCCAGCATTTT
TRBV2	TRBD1	NA	TRBJ2-7	14	CASSGQGFLDEQYF	TGTGCCAGCAGCGGACAGGGGTTCTTAGACGAGCAGTACTTC
TRBV7-2	NA	once	TRBJ2-5	12	CASSLDGETQYF	TGTGCCAGCAGCTTAGACGGGGAGACCCAGTACTTC
TRBV18	TRBD2	NA	TRBJ2-5	15	CASSPRTGGEETQYF	TGTGCCAGCTCACCACGTACCGGGGGGGAGGAGACCCAGTACTTC
TRBV6-5	NA	NA	TRBJ1-1	14	CASSYSRLGTEAFF	TGTGCCAGCAGTTATAGCAGATTGGGCACTGAAGCTTTCTTT
TRBV6-5	NA	NA	TRBJ2-3	13	CASSYLNTDTQYF	TGTGCCAGCAGTTACCTGAACACAGATACGCAGTATTTT
TRBV7-2	NA	NA	TRBJ1-2	14	CASSLGSGDGGYTF	TGTGCCAGCAGCTTAGGATCAGGGGATGGAGGCTACACCTTC
TRBV2	TRBD1	NA	TRBJ2-7	13	CASKAGGGYEQYF	TGTGCCAGCAAAGCAGGGGGCGGGTACGAGCAGTACTTC
TRBV29-1	TRBD1	NA	TRBJ1-5	14	CSVRTGLSNQPQHF	TGCAGCGTGCGGACAGGGTTAAGCAATCAGCCCCAGCATTTT
TRBV19	TRBD1	NA	TRBJ1-3	19	CASSMGGTGPTLPGNTIYF	TGTGCCAGTAGTATGGGTGGGACAGGGCCCACGCTGCCTGGAAACACCATATATTTT
TRBV10-3	NA	NA	TRBJ1-1	15	CAISEDFAGRTEAFF	TGTGCCATCAGTGAGGACTTTGCGGGAAGAACTGAAGCTTTCTTT
TRBV7-2	TRBD2	NA	TRBJ2-7	17	CASSLRVTAGGLYEQYF	TGTGCCAGCAGCTTACGGGTAACGGCGGGAGGGCTCTACGAGCAGTACTTC
TRBV29-1	NA	once	TRBJ2-7	12	CSCAKGSYEQYF	TGCAGCTGTGCCAAGGGGAGCTACGAGCAGTACTTC
TRBV4-1	NA	NA	TRBJ2-5	16	CASSQSLTGPQETQYF	TGCGCCAGCAGCCAATCCTTGACAGGCCCCCAAGAGACCCAGTACTTC
TRBV19	NA	NA	TRBJ1-2	13	CASSIEEGFGYTF	TGTGCCAGTAGTATAGAGGAGGGGTTTGGCTACACCTTC
TRBV4-2	NA	NA	TRBJ1-1	14	CASSQARGNTEAFF	TGTGCCAGCAGCCAAGCCAGGGGGAACACTGAAGCTTTCTTT
TRBV5-1	TRBD1	NA	TRBJ1-1	14	CASKGTGENTEAFF	TGCGCCAGCAAGGGGACAGGCGAGAACACTGAAGCTTTCTTT
TRBV6-1	NA	NA	TRBJ1-2	15	CASRATLTANYGYTF	TGTGCCAGCAGAGCTACCCTGACAGCTAACTATGGCTACACCTTC
TRBV10-3	NA	NA	TRBJ2-7	11	CAISEGYEQYF	TGTGCCATCAGTGAGGGTTACGAGCAGTACTTC
TRBV27	TRBD2	NA	TRBJ2-7	19	CASREDPGLADHLFYEQYF	TGTGCCAGCAGAGAAGATCCGGGACTAGCGGATCATCTCTTCTACGAGCAGTACTTC
TRBV4-1	NA	NA	TRBJ2-1	13	CASSQRGHNEQFF	TGCGCCAGCAGCCAACGGGGGCACAATGAGCAGTTCTTC
TRBV30	TRBD1	once	TRBJ1-3	18	CAWSVRGQGRGSGNTIYF	TGTGCCTGGAGTGTACGGGGACAGGGAAGAGGATCTGGAAACACCATATATTTT
TRBV7-8	NA	once	TRBJ2-7	13	CASSLGRIYEQYF	TGTGCCAGCAGCTTAGGACGGATCTACGAGCAGTACTTC
TRBV11-2	NA	NA	TRBJ2-7	17	CASSLGSIGGNSYEQYF	TGTGCCAGCAGCTTAGGCTCGATCGGCGGAAACTCCTACGAGCAGTACTTC
TRBV2	NA	NA	TRBJ2-3	15	CASSTGGLGTDTQYF	TGTGCCAGCAGTACCGGCGGGTTGGGCACAGATACGCAGTATTTT
TRBV5-1	TRBD1	NA	TRBJ2-7	14	CASSPLQGVNEQYF	TGCGCCAGCAGCCCCCTTCAGGGGGTCAACGAGCAGTACTTC
TRBV11-2	NA	NA	TRBJ2-2	13	CASSPINTGELFF	TGTGCCAGCAGCCCAATTAACACCGGGGAGCTGTTTTTT
TRBV15	NA	NA	TRBJ2-7	18	CATSRDGDSAASSYEQYF	TGTGCCACCAGCAGAGATGGGGATTCCGCGGCGAGCTCCTACGAGCAGTACTTC
TRBV10-3	NA	NA	TRBJ2-2	13	CAISTLNTGELFF	TGTGCCATCAGCACTTTGAACACCGGGGAGCTGTTTTTT
TRBV5-1	TRBD2	NA	TRBJ2-2	18	CASSREGLAGVNTGELFF	TGCGCCAGCAGCCGAGAGGGGCTAGCGGGAGTGAACACCGGGGAGCTGTTTTTT
TRBV5-6	NA	NA	TRBJ1-2	15	CASSLVGQGIDGYTF	TGTGCCAGCAGCTTGGTAGGCCAGGGAATCGATGGCTACACCTTC
TRBV19	NA	NA	TRBJ1-6	14	CASSIGQVYSPLHF	TGTGCCAGTAGTATCGGTCAGGTGTATTCACCCCTCCACTTT